The 18 T cell receptor beta chains below come from one sample, sequenced in a study of CD8+ T cells in alopecia areata. As the sequencing template, cDNA was produced by extracting RNA and reverse transcribing it. The repertoire was sequenced with immunoSEQ multiplex PCR; TCRdb's copy has only in-frame clones and lacks some. This repertoire shows roughly 250,000 clones, 65% to 70% found once; its top ten account for about 1.3%. The source material was CD4+ T cells sorted from blood, sampled at week 0. The receptors derive from a human donor with alopecia areata.

As concerns this clone: Other DNA sequences in the sample encode the same CDR3. V usage is TRBV9 and J usage is TRBJ1-5; D gene uncertain. The CDR3 length is 13 residues. Looked up from germline, CDR1 is SGDLS and CDR2 is YYNGEE. The V end lost 0 bases, the J end lost 0 bases, and 1 base lay between the germline ends. CDR3 nucleotides: TGTGCCAGCAGCGTAGGTAGCAATCAGCCCCAGCATTTT. This sequence encodes CASSVGSNQPQHF. Based on the CDR3 plus reference TRBV9 and TRBJ1-5, the full variable domain is DSGVTQTPKHLITATGQRVTLRCSPRSGDLSVYWYQQSLDQGLQFLIQYYNGEERAKGNILERFSAQQFPDLHSELNLSSLELGDSALYFCASSVGSNQPQHFGDGTRLSIL.

This clone was seen only a few times. The gene calls are TRBV4-2 and TRBJ2-7, with D perhaps matching TRBD1 (6 bases). V was shortened by 4 bases and J by 0 bases, with 13 bases between the two germline ends. The CDR3 spans 15 residues. Looked up from germline, CDR1 is LGHNA and CDR2 is YNFKEQ. Here the CDR3 DNA reads TGTGCCAGCAGCCGAGACAGGATAAGCTCCTACGAGCAGTACTTC. This encodes CASSRDRISSYEQYF.

This clone has more than one count but fewer than ten. The chain couples TRBV6-5 to TRBJ1-6; a possible D gene is TRBD1 (5 bases). This CDR3 is 13 amino acids long. Germline V gene sequence: CDR1 MNHEY, CDR2 SVGAGI. With 8 bases removed from V and 3 bases from J, the gap between germline ends came to 8 bases. In nucleotides, the CDR3 is TGTGCCAGCGGGGACCTCTATAATTCACCCCTCCACTTT. It yields the protein CASGDLYNSPLHF.

The chain uses TRBV6-5 and TRBJ1-1, with D maybe TRBD1 (5 bases). CDR1 and CDR2 (germline): MNHEY, SVGAGI. The V end lost 0 bases, the J end lost 5 bases, and 13 bases lay between the germline ends. CDR3 length equals 15 residues. The CDR3 bases are TGTGCCAGCAGTTACTCACCGTGGGGGGTTACTGAAGCTTTCTTT. It yields the protein CASSYSPWGVTEAFF.

This chain links TRBV11-2 with TRBJ2-1, with D possibly being TRBD2 (6 bases). Trimming removed 2 bases from V and 10 bases from J, with 12 bases in between. Germline values: CDR1 SGHAT, CDR2 FQNNGV. CDR3 length equals 13 residues. CDR3 in DNA: TGTGCCAGCAGCTTAATATCGCGGGGCGAGCAGTTCTTC. Its protein is CASSLISRGEQFF.

This clone has more than one count but fewer than ten. The rearrangement links TRBV29-1 to TRBJ2-5, with D unclear. V was trimmed by 4 bases and J by 5 bases, leaving 14 bases between them. CDR1 and CDR2 (germline): SQVTM, ANQGSEA. The CDR3 loop spans 13 amino acids. For the CDR3, the DNA is TGCAGCGTTGCGGCTCGCCTTGGGGAGACCCAGTACTTC. It codes for CSVAARLGETQYF. The variable domain in full, with the rest retrieved from reference TRBV29-1 and TRBJ2-5, is SAVISQKPSRDICQRGTSLTIQCQVDSQVTMMFWYRQQPGQSLTLIATANQGSEATYESGFVIDKFPISRPNLTFSTLTVSNMSPEDSSIYLCSVAARLGETQYFGPGTRLLVL.

The chain couples TRBV30 to TRBJ2-7; either TRBD1 or TRBD2 may fit D (6 bases each). V was cut by 3 bases and J by 6 bases, with 21 bases left in between. Germline V lookup: CDR1 GTSNPN, CDR2 SVGIG (reference sequence). CDR3 length: 15 residues. CDR3 nucleotide sequence: TGTGCCTGGAGCGACGCGCCCGGGGGCTATGGCGAGCAGTACTTC. Protein sequence: CAWSDAPGGYGEQYF.

V is TRBV20-1 and J is TRBJ2-1; D is unclear. This CDR3 contains 10 residues. Between the trimmed V and J ends, which lost 6 bases and 8 bases, there was a span of 8 bases. Germline CDR1 is DFQATT and CDR2 is SNEGSKA (reference sequence). CDR3 in DNA: TGCAGTGCGGTTTTTGATGAGCAGTTCTTC. It is translated as CSAVFDEQFF.

The chain recombines TRBV19 with TRBJ1-2, with D perhaps matching TRBD1 (6 bases). This CDR3 is 13 amino acids long. The germline gives CDR1 LNHDA, CDR2 SQIVND (reference sequence). V lost 7 bases to trimming and J lost 4 bases, with 13 bases between them. The CDR3 DNA sequence: TGTGCCAGTACTGGACAGACCTCCTATGGCTACACCTTC. Translated, it gives CASTGQTSYGYTF.

This clone was seen a single time. The chain carries TRBV2 and TRBJ2-2; perhaps D is TRBD1 or TRBD2 (5 bases each). Trimming removed 5 bases at V and 0 bases at J, with 10 bases between. The CDR3 has 15 residues. CDR1 and CDR2 (germline): SNHLY, FYNNEI. The CDR3 region has the DNA TGTGCCAGCAGTTCCGGGACCTCGAACACCGGGGAGCTGTTTTTT. It yields the protein CASSSGTSNTGELFF.

The V call is TRBV6-4, the J call TRBJ2-3, with D unclear. CDR1 is MRHNA and CDR2 is SNTAGT in the germline V gene. V was trimmed by 5 bases and J by 5 bases, leaving 5 bases between them. The CDR3 is 11 amino acids. CDR3 amino acids: CASSLGDTQYF. DNA of the CDR3: TGTGCCAGCAGTCTAGGAGATACGCAGTATTTT.

The V gene is TRBV29-1, the J gene TRBJ2-1, with D perhaps given as TRBD1 or TRBD2 (5 bases each). This CDR3 has 14 amino acids. Trimming took 2 bases from V and 9 from J, leaving 17 bases between them. The germline V gene has CDR1 SQVTM and CDR2 ANQGSEA. CDR3 region: CSVEHRHTGAEQFF. The CDR3 DNA follows: TGCAGCGTTGAACATAGACACACCGGGGCTGAGCAGTTCTTC.

The rearrangement joins TRBV20-1 to TRBJ2-7; D gene unclear. CDR3 size: 11 residues. With 5 bases removed from V and 2 bases from J, the gap between germline ends came to 7 bases. In germline, CDR1 is DFQATT, CDR2 SNEGSKA (reference sequence). The DNA for the CDR3 is TGCAGTGCTTTCCAGACCTACGAGCAGTACTTC. Its protein product is CSAFQTYEQYF.

This clone was observed once. The gene calls are TRBV7-9 and TRBJ2-2, with 7 nucleotides matching TRBD2. Germline lookup yields CDR1 SEHNR and CDR2 FQNEAQ (reference sequence). The CDR3 extends over 15 amino acids. Trimming cost V 5 bases and J 2 bases; bases outside gene matches: 5. The CDR3 protein is CASSRGLPNTGELFF. CDR3 nucleotides: TGTGCCAGCAGCCGGGGACTACCCAACACCGGGGAGCTGTTTTTT.

The chain couples TRBV25-1 to TRBJ2-1; D is undetermined. This CDR3 region has 15 residues. V dropped 3 bases and J dropped 5 bases, with 14 bases sitting between them. The germline V gene has CDR1 MGHDK and CDR2 SYGVNS. The CDR3 sequence is CASSDPSRFNNEQFF. In nucleotides, the CDR3 is TGTGCCAGCAGTGACCCCAGCCGTTTCAACAATGAGCAGTTCTTC. Looking up the rest from reference TRBV25-1 and TRBJ2-1 gives the full variable domain: EADIYQTPRYLVIGTGKKITLECSQTMGHDKMYWYQQDPGMELHLIHYSYGVNSTEKGDLSSESTVSRIRTEHFPLTLESARPSHTSQYLCASSDPSRFNNEQFFGPGTRLTVL.

J is TRBJ2-2 and V is TRBV7-9, with D possibly matching TRBD2 (6 bases). V lost 7 bases, J lost 5 bases, and 11 bases lay in between. From germline, CDR1 is SEHNR and CDR2 FQNEAQ (reference sequence). The CDR3 length is 13 residues. CDR3 residues: CASIPGGTGELFF. The CDR3 DNA is TGTGCCAGCATCCCCGGAGGGACCGGGGAGCTGTTTTTT.

This clone has only a few counts. The chain combines TRBV29-1 with TRBJ1-1; possibly TRBD1 for D (5 bases). This CDR3 is built from 17 residues. In germline, CDR1 is SQVTM, CDR2 ANQGSEA. Trimming took off 0 bases at V and 0 bases at J, with 17 bases between the two ends. The CDR3 here is CSVEEGRQSLMNTEAFF. The CDR3 region has the DNA TGCAGCGTTGAAGAAGGGCGACAGTCACTAATGAACACTGAAGCTTTCTTT.

This chain joins TRBV6-6 and TRBJ2-1, with TRBD1 identical over 7 bases. CDR1 MNHNY and CDR2 SVGAGI come from the germline V gene (reference sequence). The CDR3 spans 13 residues. The CDR3 bases are TGTGCTTCGGGGACAGAGGATTACAATGAGCAGTTCTTC. Encoded protein: CASGTEDYNEQFF.